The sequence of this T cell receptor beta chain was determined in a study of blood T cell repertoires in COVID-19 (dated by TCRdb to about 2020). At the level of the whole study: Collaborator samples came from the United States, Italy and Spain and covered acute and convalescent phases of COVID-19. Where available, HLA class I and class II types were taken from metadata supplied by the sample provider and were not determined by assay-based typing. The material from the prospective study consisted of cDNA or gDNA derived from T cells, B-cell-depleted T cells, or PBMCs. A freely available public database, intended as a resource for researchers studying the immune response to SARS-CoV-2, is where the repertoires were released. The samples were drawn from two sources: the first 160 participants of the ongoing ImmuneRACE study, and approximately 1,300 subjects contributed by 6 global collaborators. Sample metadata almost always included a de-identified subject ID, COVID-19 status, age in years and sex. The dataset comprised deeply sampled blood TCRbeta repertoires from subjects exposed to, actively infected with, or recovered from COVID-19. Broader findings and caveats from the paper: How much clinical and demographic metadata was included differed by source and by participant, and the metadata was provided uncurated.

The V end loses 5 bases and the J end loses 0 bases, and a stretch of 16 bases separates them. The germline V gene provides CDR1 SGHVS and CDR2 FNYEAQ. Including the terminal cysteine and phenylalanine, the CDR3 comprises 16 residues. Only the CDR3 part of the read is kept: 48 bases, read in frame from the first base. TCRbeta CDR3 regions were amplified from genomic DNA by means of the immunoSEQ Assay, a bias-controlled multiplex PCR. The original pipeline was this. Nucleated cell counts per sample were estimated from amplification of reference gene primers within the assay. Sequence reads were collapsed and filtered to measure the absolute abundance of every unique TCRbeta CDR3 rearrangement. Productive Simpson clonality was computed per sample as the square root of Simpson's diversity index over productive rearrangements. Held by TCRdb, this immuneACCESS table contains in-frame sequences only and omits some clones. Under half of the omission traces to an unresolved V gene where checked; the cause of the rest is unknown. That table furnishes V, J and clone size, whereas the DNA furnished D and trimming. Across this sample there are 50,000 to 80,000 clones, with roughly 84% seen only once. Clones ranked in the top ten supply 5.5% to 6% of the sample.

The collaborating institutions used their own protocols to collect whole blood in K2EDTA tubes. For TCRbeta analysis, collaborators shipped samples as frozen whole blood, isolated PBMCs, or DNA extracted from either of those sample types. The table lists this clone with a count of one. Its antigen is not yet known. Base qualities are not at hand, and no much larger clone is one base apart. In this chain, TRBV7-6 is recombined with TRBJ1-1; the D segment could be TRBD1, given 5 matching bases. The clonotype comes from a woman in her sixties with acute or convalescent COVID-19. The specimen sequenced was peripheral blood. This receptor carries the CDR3 CASSGARNPMNTEAFF. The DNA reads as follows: TGTGCCAGCAGCGGGGCGAGGAACCCAATGAACACTGAAGCTTTCTTT.